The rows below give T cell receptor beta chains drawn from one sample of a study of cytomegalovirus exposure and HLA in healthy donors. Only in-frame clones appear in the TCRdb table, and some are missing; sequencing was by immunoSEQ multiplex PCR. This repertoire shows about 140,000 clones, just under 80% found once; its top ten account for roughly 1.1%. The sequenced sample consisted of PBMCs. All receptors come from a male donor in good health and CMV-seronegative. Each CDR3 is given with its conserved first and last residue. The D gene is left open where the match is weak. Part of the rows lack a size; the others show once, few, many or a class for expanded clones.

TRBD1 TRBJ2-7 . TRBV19 CASSSRVGQGVYEQYF TGTGCCAGTAGTTCCCGGGTGGGACAGGGGGTTTACGAGCAGTACTTC
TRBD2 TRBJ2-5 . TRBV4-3 CASSQELAGGLAETQYF TGCGCCAGCAGCCAAGAACTAGCGGGGGGATTAGCAGAGACCCAGTACTTC
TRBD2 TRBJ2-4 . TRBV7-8 CASSLASGAVKNIQYF TGTGCCAGCAGCTTAGCTAGCGGGGCGGTCAAAAACATTCAGTACTTC
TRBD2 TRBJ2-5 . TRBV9 CASSVSRLAGGGWQETQYF TGTGCCAGCAGCGTAAGCAGACTAGCGGGGGGCGGGTGGCAAGAGACCCAGTACTTC
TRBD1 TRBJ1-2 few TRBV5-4 CASSSGDRAISYGYTF TGTGCCAGCAGCTCAGGAGACAGGGCGATTTCGTATGGCTACACCTTC
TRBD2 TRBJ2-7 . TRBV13 CASSAPLRGNSYEQYF TGTGCCAGCAGCGCGCCCTTGCGGGGGAACTCCTACGAGCAGTACTTC
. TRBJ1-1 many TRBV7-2 CASSLSQVNKAFF TGTGCCAGCAGCTTAAGTCAGGTGAATAAAGCTTTCTTT
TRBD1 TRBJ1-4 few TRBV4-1 CASSHRNRDRDEKLFF TGCGCCAGCAGCCACCGGAACCGGGACAGGGATGAAAAACTGTTTTTT
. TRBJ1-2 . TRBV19 CASSMGRAYGYTF TGTGCCAGTAGTATGGGCAGGGCTTATGGCTACACCTTC
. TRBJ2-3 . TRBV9 CASSVGVRGTDTQYF TGTGCCAGCAGCGTAGGGGTCAGGGGCACAGATACGCAGTATTTT
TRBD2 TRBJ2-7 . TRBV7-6 CASSPQRTSGGDEQYF TGTGCCAGCAGCCCCCAACGGACTAGCGGGGGGGATGAGCAGTACTTC
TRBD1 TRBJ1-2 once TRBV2 CASSPLDRGYGYTF TGTGCCAGCAGTCCGTTAGACAGGGGCTATGGCTACACCTTC
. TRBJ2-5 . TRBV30 CAWMRDKETQYF TGTGCCTGGATGCGGGATAAAGAGACCCAGTACTTC
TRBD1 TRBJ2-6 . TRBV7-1 CASSSGPPGQSIPGLPSGANVLTF TGTGCCAGCAGCTCCGGGCCCCCGGGACAGAGCATACCAGGGCTCCCCTCTGGGGCCAACGTCCTGACTTTC
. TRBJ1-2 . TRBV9 CASSNRDTNYGYTF TGTGCCAGCAGCAACCGGGACACAAACTATGGCTACACCTTC
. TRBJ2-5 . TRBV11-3 CASSRVGRETQYF TGTGCCAGCAGCAGGGTGGGGCGAGAGACCCAGTACTTC
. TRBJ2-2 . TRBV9 CASSVRGNTNTGELFF TGTGCCAGCAGCGTAAGGGGGAATACGAACACCGGGGAGCTGTTTTTT
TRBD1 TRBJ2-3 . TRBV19 CASAHRGTDTQYF TGTGCCAGTGCCCACAGGGGAACAGATACGCAGTATTTT
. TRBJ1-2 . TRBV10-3 CAISESFSGQHYGYTF TGTGCCATCTCGGAGTCTTTTAGTGGACAACACTATGGCTACACCTTC
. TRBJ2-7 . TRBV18 CASSPRTDPYEQYF TGTGCCAGCTCACCAAGAACAGATCCCTACGAGCAGTACTTC
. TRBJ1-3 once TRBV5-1 CASSLVGAGNTIYF TGCGCCAGCAGCTTGGTAGGGGCTGGAAACACCATATATTTT
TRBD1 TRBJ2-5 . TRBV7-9 CASRPTGGKETQYF TGTGCCAGCAGACCTACAGGGGGCAAAGAGACCCAGTACTTC
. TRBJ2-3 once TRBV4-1 CASSQDLAGSLDGQYF TGCGCCAGCAGCCAAGATCTGGCAGGTTCCCTTGATGGGCAGTATTTT
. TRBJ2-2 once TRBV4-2 CASSQGPETNTGELFF TGTGCCAGCAGCCAAGGGCCGGAGACGAACACCGGGGAGCTGTTTTTT
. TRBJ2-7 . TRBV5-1 CASSSLGRGHEQYF TGCGCCAGCAGCTCACTCGGGCGGGGACACGAGCAGTACTTC
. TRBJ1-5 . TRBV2 CASSDVSNQPQHF TGTGCCAGCAGTGACGTCAGCAATCAGCCCCAGCATTTT
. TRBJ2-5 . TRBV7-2 CASSPGTARAQYF TGTGCCAGCAGCCCAGGGACTGCCCGGGCCCAGTACTTC
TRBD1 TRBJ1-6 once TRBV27 CASSSSGTEGASPLHF TGTGCCAGCAGTTCCTCCGGGACAGAAGGTGCCTCACCCCTCCACTTT
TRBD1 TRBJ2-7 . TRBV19 CASSTGQGAWEQYF TGTGCCAGTAGTACGGGACAGGGGGCGTGGGAGCAGTACTTC
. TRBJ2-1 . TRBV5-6 CASSFSGEQALGGEQFF TGTGCCAGCAGCTTTTCGGGGGAACAGGCTTTGGGGGGTGAGCAGTTCTTC
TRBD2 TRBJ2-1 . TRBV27 CATAIGGGGNEQFF TGTGCCACCGCTATCGGGGGGGGCGGTAATGAGCAGTTCTTC
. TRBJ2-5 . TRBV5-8 CASSLGSGQEQETQYF TGTGCCAGCAGCTTGGGATCTGGACAAGAACAAGAGACCCAGTACTTC
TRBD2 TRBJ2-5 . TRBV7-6 CASSGGGRETQYF TGTGCCAGCAGCGGCGGGGGGAGGGAGACCCAGTACTTC
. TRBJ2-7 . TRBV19 CASSPAGSSYEQYF TGTGCCAGTAGTCCAGCGGGTAGCTCCTACGAGCAGTACTTC
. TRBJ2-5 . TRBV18 CASSPEKYQETQYF TGTGCCAGCTCACCAGAGAAGTACCAAGAGACCCAGTACTTC
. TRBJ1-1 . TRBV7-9 CASSLLQGNLEAFF TGTGCCAGCAGCTTATTGCAGGGCAACCTTGAAGCTTTCTTT
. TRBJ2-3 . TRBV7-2 CASSFGTDTQYF TGTGCCAGCAGCTTCGGCACAGATACGCAGTATTTT
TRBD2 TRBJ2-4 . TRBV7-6 CASSLTSGGEGKNIQYF TGTGCCAGCAGCCTGACTAGCGGGGGGGAAGGCAAAAACATTCAGTACTTC
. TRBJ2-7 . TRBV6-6 CATHNRAESSYEQYF TGTGCCACTCATAACAGGGCTGAGAGCTCCTACGAGCAGTACTTC